This TCR beta chain came from a study of CD8 T cells in ankylosing spondylitis. In this sample, this clonotype turned up a few times. TCRdb re-derived calls from the 5' RACE reads in MiXCR, one entry per CDR3 protein. Of about 360,000 distinct CDR3 sequences in the sample, 20% to 25% were seen once. This CDR3 contains 16 residues. V trimming: 1 base; J trimming: 9 bases; junction bases outside the gene matches: 5. Germline V lookup: CDR1 LNHNV, CDR2 YYDKDF (reference sequence). The receptor's source is a male donor with ankylosing spondylitis or in good health (not recorded which). Sequencing was performed on blood, either unsorted or a sorted T cell fraction (not recorded which). The gene calls are TRBV15 and TRBJ2-3, with 15 bases matching TRBD2. The CDR3: CATSRGTSGGAQTQYF. CDR3 sequence (DNA): TGTGCCACCAGCAGAGGGACTAGCGGGGGGGCGCAGACGCAGTATTTT.